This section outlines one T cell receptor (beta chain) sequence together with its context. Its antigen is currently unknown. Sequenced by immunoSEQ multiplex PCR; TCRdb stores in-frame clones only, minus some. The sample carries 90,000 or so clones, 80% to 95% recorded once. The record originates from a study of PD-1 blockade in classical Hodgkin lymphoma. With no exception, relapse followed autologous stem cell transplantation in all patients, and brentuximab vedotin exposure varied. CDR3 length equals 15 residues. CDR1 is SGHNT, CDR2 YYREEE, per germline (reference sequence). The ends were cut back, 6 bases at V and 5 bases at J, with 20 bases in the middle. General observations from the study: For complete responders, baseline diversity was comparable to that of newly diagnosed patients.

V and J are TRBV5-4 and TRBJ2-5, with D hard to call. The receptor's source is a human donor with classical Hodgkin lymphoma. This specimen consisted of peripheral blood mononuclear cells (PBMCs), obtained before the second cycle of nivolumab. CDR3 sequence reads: CASTPGVGIGETQYF. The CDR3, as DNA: TGTGCCAGCACCCCTGGAGTGGGAATTGGGGAGACCCAGTACTTC.